Below, 24 T cell receptor beta chains from the same sample are listed, as sequenced in a study of blood T cell repertoires in COVID-19. The data were produced by immunoSEQ multiplex PCR, yet TCRdb's version contains in-frame clones alone and is incomplete. This table has approximately 280,000 clones, 75% to 95% appearing once. The sample was peripheral blood. The receptors here all came from a woman aged 30 to 39 with COVID-19, enrolled during active disease.

This chain uses TRBV9 with TRBJ1-3, with a tentative D call TRBD1 (6 bases). The V and J ends lost 4 bases and 0 bases respectively, with 11 bases between them. The CDR3 runs to 15 residues. CDR1 is SGDLS, CDR2 YYNGEE, per germline. The CDR3, as DNA: TGTGCCAGCAGCCCTCGGACAGCCTCTGGAAACACCATATATTTT. Translation: CASSPRTASGNTIYF.

V is TRBV30 and J is TRBJ2-1, with D unresolved. Germline assignment: CDR1 GTSNPN and CDR2 SVGIG (reference sequence). V gave up 3 bases and J gave up 13 bases, with 16 bases separating them. The CDR3 loop spans 12 amino acids. DNA for the CDR3: TGTGCCTGGAGCTTGGTGTTCCAGGAACAGTTCTTC. Protein: CAWSLVFQEQFF.

This clone was observed a single time. The V gene is TRBV6-2 or TRBV6-3, the J gene TRBJ2-1; 14 bases are shared with TRBD2. This CDR3 region has 16 residues. The V segment lost 6 bases and the J segment 2 bases; nucleotides outside the gene matches: 3. CDR1 MNHEY and CDR2 SVGEGT come from the germline V gene. The CDR3 coding sequence is TGTGCCAGCAGCCGGGGACTAGCGGGAGCCTACAATGAGCAGTTCTTC. Encoded protein: CASSRGLAGAYNEQFF.

The chain carries TRBV6-5 and TRBJ1-5, with 10 bases aligning to TRBD1. The CDR3 has 15 residues. The germline V gene has CDR1 MNHEY and CDR2 SVGAGI. After removal of 5 bases from V and 4 bases from J, the junction contained 5 bases not matched to a gene. The DNA of the CDR3 is TGTGCCAGCAGTCGACTGGGACAGGGGAATCAGCCCCAGCATTTT. Protein product: CASSRLGQGNQPQHF.

The chain employs TRBV28 and TRBJ1-6; tentatively, D is TRBD1 (6 bases). This CDR3 region has 15 residues. V dropped 5 bases and J dropped 5 bases, with 13 bases sitting between them. Germline CDR1 is MDHEN and CDR2 is SYDVKM. The chain's CDR3 is CASSGATGDNSPLHF. The CDR3 nucleotides read TGTGCCAGCAGTGGCGCGACAGGCGATAATTCACCCCTCCACTTT.

J is TRBJ1-2 and V is TRBV6-1, with a weak D call TRBD1 (6 bases). The CDR3 contains 16 residues. V lost 3 bases to trimming and J lost 5 bases, with 19 bases between them. CDR1 MNHNS and CDR2 SASEGT come from the germline V gene. The CDR3 here is CASSEWGTGQSYGYTF. The DNA of the CDR3 is TGTGCCAGCAGTGAGTGGGGAACAGGGCAGAGTTATGGCTACACCTTC.

This clone was detected only once. The DNA of the CDR3 is TGTGCCAGCTCAGATGGACTAGGCACAGATACGCAGTATTTT. Translating it yields CASSDGLGTDTQYF. This rearrangement joins TRBV18 to TRBJ2-3; 7 nucleotides match TRBD2. Losses at the gene ends were 5 bases for V and 1 base for J; bases not matched to a gene: 3. The CDR3 runs 14 residues. Germline-derived CDR1 and CDR2 are KGHSH and LQKENI.

This clone appeared once. The CDR3: CASSPRDRVGNTIYF. The CDR3 DNA follows: TGTGCCAGCAGCCCTAGGGACAGGGTTGGAAACACCATATATTTT. The chain couples TRBV3-1 (or the pseudogene TRBV3-2) to TRBJ1-3, with 9 bases matching TRBD1. The J segment lost 3 bases and the V segment lost 4 bases, leaving 4 bases of the junction unmatched. CDR3 length equals 15 residues. Germline V CDR1 and CDR2: LGHDT, YNNKEL (reference sequence).

The chain links TRBV2 to TRBJ2-5, with D possibly matching TRBD2 (6 bases). The CDR3 spans 14 residues. With 5 bases removed from V and 3 bases from J, the gap between germline ends came to 13 bases. The germline V gene has CDR1 SNHLY and CDR2 FYNNEI. The CDR3 DNA follows: TGTGCCAGCAGTCCCCAATCGGGAGAAGAGACCCAGTACTTC. This encodes CASSPQSGEETQYF.

The chain carries TRBV7-2 and TRBJ1-1; D remains ambiguous. CDR1 is SGHTA, CDR2 FQGNSA, per germline. The ends were cut back, 1 base at V and 5 bases at J, with 8 bases in the middle. The CDR3 has 13 residues. The CDR3: CASSLDELTEAFF. In DNA form, the CDR3 reads TGTGCCAGCAGCTTAGATGAGCTGACTGAAGCTTTCTTT.

The chain joins TRBV11-2 to TRBJ1-1, with D maybe TRBD1 (5 bases). Germline V gives CDR1 SGHAT, CDR2 FQNNGV. The CDR3 runs to 14 residues. V was pared by 1 base and J by 6 bases, with 12 bases between. CDR3 sequence: CASSLGQGMAEAFF. The CDR3 region has the DNA TGTGCCAGCAGCTTAGGGCAGGGTATGGCTGAAGCTTTCTTT.

This chain connects TRBV28 to TRBJ2-7; possibly TRBD2 for D (5 bases). The CDR3 runs 13 residues. Germline CDR1 reads MDHEN; CDR2 reads SYDVKM. Trimming stripped 6 bases from V and 3 bases from J, with 12 bases between. CDR3 bases: TGTGCCAGCAGCTTCGGACTTAACTACGAGCAGTACTTC. Translating it yields CASSFGLNYEQYF.

The chain couples TRBV7-8 to TRBJ1-5; possible D gene TRBD1, 6 bases. Germline V CDR1 and CDR2: SGHVS, FQNEAQ. The CDR3 runs 15 residues. The V and J ends lost 0 bases and 8 bases respectively, with 14 bases between them. The CDR3 reads CASSLALQGLEPQHF. In DNA, the CDR3 is TGTGCCAGCAGCTTAGCGCTACAGGGTTTGGAGCCCCAGCATTTT.

The chain has TRBV2 and TRBJ1-2; 9 bases align to TRBD1. After removal of 1 base from V and 5 bases from J, the junction contained 5 bases not matched to a gene. This CDR3 is built from 15 residues. Germline V gives CDR1 SNHLY, CDR2 FYNNEI. The CDR3 loop reads CASSEEGTGPYGYTF. The CDR3 DNA follows: TGTGCCAGCAGTGAAGAGGGGACAGGGCCTTATGGCTACACCTTC.

V usage is TRBV28 and J usage is TRBJ2-1; 7 bases line up with TRBD1. Germline V gene data show CDR1 as MDHEN and CDR2 as SYDVKM. V lost 7 bases, J lost 7 bases, and 13 bases stayed unmatched. This CDR3 spans 15 amino acids. The CDR3 DNA reads as TGTGCCAGCACCCTGGAGTGGGACAGTGGTAATGAGCAGTTCTTC. Translating it yields CASTLEWDSGNEQFF.

V usage is TRBV19 and J usage is TRBJ1-5; D is perhaps TRBD1 (6 bases). This CDR3 spans 17 amino acids. Germline V gene lookup returns CDR1 LNHDA and CDR2 SQIVND (reference sequence). Trimming took 5 bases from V and 0 from J, leaving 17 bases between them. The CDR3 sequence is CASSGNRDRYSNQPQHF. The CDR3 coding sequence is TGTGCCAGTAGTGGAAACAGGGACCGTTATAGCAATCAGCCCCAGCATTTT.

This sequence joins TRBV28 and TRBJ1-5; 7 bases map to TRBD1. V trimming: 6 bases; J trimming: 6 bases; junction bases outside the gene matches: 8. The V gene's germline CDR1 is MDHEN and CDR2 SYDVKM. The CDR3 is 14 amino acids. The CDR3 region has the DNA TGTGCCAGCAGGAGACAGGGATTTGGTCAGCCCCAGCATTTT. It translates to CASRRQGFGQPQHF.

The rearrangement joins TRBV10-3 to TRBJ1-1, with 9 nucleotides matching TRBD1. Trimming at V came to 5 bases and at J to 1 base, leaving 2 bases not matched to a gene. CDR1 and CDR2 (germline): ENHRY, SYGVKD. The CDR3 sequence is 14 residues long. The CDR3: CAISPTGGNTEAFF. The CDR3 coding sequence is TGTGCCATCAGTCCGACAGGGGGGAACACTGAAGCTTTCTTT.

The genes are TRBV24-1 and TRBJ1-5, with 11 bases fitting TRBD1. The CDR3 runs 14 residues. Germline V lookup: CDR1 KGHDR, CDR2 SFDVKD. Losses at the gene ends were 7 bases for V and 4 bases for J; bases not matched to a gene: 2. Here the CDR3 reads CATRGTGGNQPQHF. CDR3 nucleotides: TGTGCCACCAGGGGGACAGGGGGGAATCAGCCCCAGCATTTT.

The chain has TRBV29-1 and TRBJ2-1, with 9 bases matching TRBD2. The CDR3 runs 14 residues. J gave up 2 bases and V 6 bases, and 5 bases lay outside the gene matches. Germline V CDR1 and CDR2: SQVTM, ANQGSEA. This CDR3 reads CSVGPSGTYNEQFF. CDR3 DNA sequence: TGCAGCGTGGGGCCTAGCGGGACCTACAATGAGCAGTTCTTC.

The rearrangement uses TRBV4-2 and TRBJ1-6; 7 bases match TRBD1. Germline V gives CDR1 LGHNA, CDR2 YNFKEQ. J gave up 7 bases and V 0 bases, and 6 bases lay outside the gene matches. This CDR3 contains 16 residues. The CDR3 spells CASSQDENRGNSPLHF. As DNA, the CDR3 is TGTGCCAGCAGCCAAGACGAGAACAGGGGAAATTCACCCCTCCACTTT.

CDR3 nucleotides: TGCGCCAGCAGCCAAGGTTTGTGGCCTCGGGGATATGGCTACACCTTC. It encodes CASSQGLWPRGYGYTF. This chain links TRBV4-1 with TRBJ1-2; D unclear. Germline CDR1 reads MGHRA; CDR2 reads YSYEKL. The CDR3 runs 16 residues. V lost 1 base and J lost 5, with 17 bases in between.

The V call is TRBV7-3, the J call TRBJ2-1; 9 bases line up with TRBD1. This CDR3 contains 15 residues. Germline lookup yields CDR1 SGHTA and CDR2 FQGTGA. After removal of 4 bases from V and 3 bases from J, the junction contained 4 bases not matched to a gene. The CDR3 loop is CASSSDRGHYNEQFF. CDR3 nucleotide sequence: TGTGCCAGCAGCTCGGACAGGGGACACTACAATGAGCAGTTCTTC.

V usage is TRBV5-5 and J usage is TRBJ2-7, with D possibly matching TRBD2 (6 bases). CDR1 is SGHKS and CDR2 is YYEKEE in the germline V gene (reference sequence). The V gene lost 1 base and the J gene lost 1 base, with 18 bases spanning the gap. This CDR3 is built from 17 residues. Here the CDR3 reads CASSLNLLGGWSYEQYF. CDR3 nucleotides: TGTGCCAGCAGCTTGAATCTTCTGGGAGGTTGGTCCTACGAGCAGTACTTC.